This is a list of T cell receptor beta chains from one sample in a study of T cell clonotyping in hematopoietic cell transplantation. Measured with immunoSEQ multiplex PCR; TCRdb has only the in-frame clones, and not every one. The table lists almost 5,500 clones, more than 75% of them singletons. The specimen comprised peripheral blood mononuclear cells, sampled 30 days after allogeneic stem cell transplant. These TCRs come from a male patient in his sixties who had an allogeneic stem cell transplant from an unrelated donor, so the T cells may come from the graft donor. Some clones in this sample may be carry-over from other donors' samples. Both conserved end residues are part of each CDR3. A D gene is named only where the DNA matches it firmly. For some rows the clone size is stated as once, few or many, or as a class when expanded; others skip it.

size	D	V	J	DNA	CDR3
.	.	TRBV9	TRBJ2-7	TGTGCCGACCCAAAAGACCGCTCCTACGAGCAGTACTTC	CADPKDRSYEQYF
few	.	TRBV30	TRBJ1-3	TGTGCCTGGAGTACAGGGCACTCTGGAAACACCATATATTTT	CAWSTGHSGNTIYF
.	.	TRBV6-5	TRBJ1-2	TGTGCCACCACCTCCAGGGGACCTCGCGACTATGGCTACACCTTC	CATTSRGPRDYGYTF
.	.	TRBV6-5	TRBJ1-1	TGTGCCAGCAAGGGACCCAGCACTGAAGCTTTCTTT	CASKGPSTEAFF
.	.	TRBV5-6	TRBJ1-3	TGTGCCAGCAGCTCGGACGCCTCCTCTGGAAACACCATATATTTT	CASSSDASSGNTIYF
.	TRBD1	TRBV5-1	TRBJ1-1	TGCGCCAGCCGGACAGGGGGCTTCACTGAAGCTTTCTTT	CASRTGGFTEAFF
.	.	TRBV28	TRBJ2-3	TGTGCCAGCAGCCCACGTCCTCAGGGAATTTCGGGCACAGATACGCAGTATTTT	CASSPRPQGISGTDTQYF
.	.	TRBV6-5	TRBJ2-1	TGTGCCAGCAGTTACTCAGGTGATCAATACAATGAGCAGTTCTTC	CASSYSGDQYNEQFF
.	.	TRBV9	TRBJ2-7	TGTGCCAGCAGCGTAGGAGACGGTAGCTCCTACGAGCAGTACTTC	CASSVGDGSSYEQYF
.	TRBD1	TRBV5-4	TRBJ2-2	TGTGCCAGCAGCTCCGGGACAGGGGGCCTCGGGGAGCTGTTTTTT	CASSSGTGGLGELFF
.	TRBD1	TRBV5-4	TRBJ1-1	TGTGCCAGCAGCCTTCAACCGGGACAGGGAAGTTCTGAAGCTTTCTTT	CASSLQPGQGSSEAFF
.	TRBD1	TRBV5-6	TRBJ2-7	TGTGCCAGCAGCTCGCCGGGACAGGCCTACGAGCAGTACTTC	CASSSPGQAYEQYF
.	.	TRBV18	TRBJ1-2	TGTGCCAGCTCACCGGAAGGGAACTATGGCTACACCTTC	CASSPEGNYGYTF
.	.	TRBV25-1	TRBJ1-2	TGTGCCAGCAGTCCATCCGTTTTAGCTAACTATGGCTACACCTTC	CASSPSVLANYGYTF
.	.	TRBV25-1	TRBJ1-1	TGTGCCAGCAGGTTGGAGGCTAAAGAAGCTTTCTTT	CASRLEAKEAFF
.	.	TRBV7-2	TRBJ1-2	TGTGCCAGCAGCCTAGAAAGCCCCTATGGCTACACCTTC	CASSLESPYGYTF
.	TRBD1	TRBV5-1	TRBJ2-2	TGCGCCAGCAGCTGGACAGGGCCCTCGAACACCGGGGAGCTGTTTTTT	CASSWTGPSNTGELFF
.	.	TRBV25-1	TRBJ2-3	TGTGCCAGCAGTGCTCAAACTAAGCGGACTAGCACAGATACGCAGTATTTT	CASSAQTKRTSTDTQYF
.	.	TRBV7-6	TRBJ2-7	TGTGCCAGCAGCTTAGCGCCGGACATCATGGTTGGCGAGCAGTACTTC	CASSLAPDIMVGEQYF
.	.	TRBV29-1	TRBJ2-6	TGCAGCGTCCGGGACACCGACTCTGGGGCCAACGTCCTGACTTTC	CSVRDTDSGANVLTF
.	.	TRBV25-1	TRBJ2-7	TGTGCCAGCAACAAGAGGGGGCGGGGGGTTTACGAGCAGTACTTC	CASNKRGRGVYEQYF
.	TRBD1	TRBV7-7	TRBJ2-5	TGTGCCAGCAGCACCGGGACAGGCCAAGAGACCCAGTACTTC	CASSTGTGQETQYF
.	.	TRBV9	TRBJ1-1	TGTGCCAGCAGCGGACAATATAGGGGAAGGGCTGAAGCTTTCTTT	CASSGQYRGRAEAFF
.	.	TRBV6-5	TRBJ1-1	TGTGCCAGCACGGGGGGGCTGGTGGAAACTGAAGCTTTCTTT	CASTGGLVETEAFF
.	TRBD1	TRBV7-9	TRBJ1-2	TGTGCCAGCAGCTTAGAAGTCAGGGACAGGGGCTACACCTTC	CASSLEVRDRGYTF
few	.	TRBV11-2	TRBJ2-1	TGTGCCAGCCGAAGCTCGGGAAATGAGCAGTTCTTC	CASRSSGNEQFF
.	.	TRBV7-2	TRBJ1-5	TGTGCCAGCAGCCCTGGGGGGGCCGGCAATCAGCCCCAGCATTTT	CASSPGGAGNQPQHF
.	TRBD1	TRBV5-1	TRBJ2-7	TGCGCCAGCAGTTCGAGTACCGGGACAGCCTACGAGCAGTACTTC	CASSSSTGTAYEQYF
.	.	TRBV4-3	TRBJ1-4	TGCGCCAGCAGCAAAGACACGGCTAATGAAAAACTGTTTTTT	CASSKDTANEKLFF
.	.	TRBV7-2	TRBJ1-2	TGTGCCAGCAGCTTAGACAGTAACTATGGCTACACCTTC	CASSLDSNYGYTF
.	.	TRBV14	TRBJ2-5	TGTGCCAGCAGCCCGTCCCGGGACATCTGGATCGAGACCCAGTACTTC	CASSPSRDIWIETQYF
.	.	TRBV5-4	TRBJ2-2	TGTGCCAGCAGCTTACAGGGCGGGCGTCACGGGGAGCTGTTTTTT	CASSLQGGRHGELFF
.	.	TRBV25-1	TRBJ2-7	TGTGCCAGCAGTCGCCCGACACCTTCCTACGAGCAGTACTTC	CASSRPTPSYEQYF
.	.	TRBV6-5	TRBJ1-2	TGTGCCAGCAGTTACGCAGGGTTGGGCGACTATGGCTACACCTTC	CASSYAGLGDYGYTF
.	TRBD2	TRBV13	TRBJ2-7	TGTGCCAGCAGCCAAACCCTGGGGACTAGCGGGGGCCAGTCCTACGAGCAGTACTTC	CASSQTLGTSGGQSYEQYF
.	TRBD1	TRBV9	TRBJ1-2	TGTGCCAGCAGCGTAGTCGCTGGGACAGCGCAAGGCTACACCTTC	CASSVVAGTAQGYTF
.	TRBD1	TRBV15	TRBJ1-5	TGTGCCACCAGCAGTGGACAGGGAGGGAATCAGCCCCAGCATTTT	CATSSGQGGNQPQHF
once	TRBD1	TRBV6-1	TRBJ1-2	TGTGCCACCCACAATCCGGACAGGGGGCCGTATGGCTACACCTTC	CATHNPDRGPYGYTF
.	TRBD1	TRBV9	TRBJ1-5	TGTGCCAGCAGCGCCGGGACAGGGGAGATGGGTCAGCCCCAGCATTTT	CASSAGTGEMGQPQHF
.	.	TRBV4-2	TRBJ2-1	TGTGCCAGCAGCCAGCTAGCGAATGAGCAGTTCTTC	CASSQLANEQFF
.	.	TRBV19	TRBJ1-5	TGTGCCAGTAGTAGGCGGTCAAATCAGCCCCAGCATTTT	CASSRRSNQPQHF
.	TRBD2	TRBV10-1	TRBJ2-3	TGCGCCAGCAGTGAGTCCAGTGCGTCTAGCGGAAGCACAGATACGCAGTATTTT	CASSESSASSGSTDTQYF
.	.	TRBV6-6	TRBJ1-1	TGTGCCAGCAGTTCTAGCGGGACTGAAGCTTTCTTT	CASSSSGTEAFF
.	.	TRBV27	TRBJ2-3	TGTGCCAGCAGTTTATACTCCCCGGATGACGCCACAGATACGCAGTATTTT	CASSLYSPDDATDTQYF
.	.	TRBV30	TRBJ2-7	TGTGCCTGGAGTCCAAACACCGGGACTTACTACGAGCAGTACTTC	CAWSPNTGTYYEQYF
.	.	TRBV6-5	TRBJ1-2	TGTGCCAGCAGTACCTCATACACTAACTATGGCTACACCTTC	CASSTSYTNYGYTF